What follows are 26 T cell receptor beta chains derived from one specimen sequenced in a study of shared T cell receptors in the human thymus. Method: immunoSEQ multiplex PCR; TCRdb's copy keeps in-frame clones and lacks some. This sample carries hundreds of thousands of clones, over 75% of them seen once, and the ten largest clones take 0.0094%. Another study also made use of these data, one on human thymus T cells.

Sequencing was done on a sample of thymocytes. The receptors here all came from a boy younger than two with a congenital heart defect.

The CDR3 region has the DNA TGTGCCAGCAGCTTAGGGCTGGACAGTAGCAATCAGCCCCAGCATTTT. Translated: CASSLGLDSSNQPQHF. The chain couples TRBV7-9 to TRBJ1-5; TRBD1 is a possible D gene (6 bases). The germline V gene has CDR1 SEHNR and CDR2 FQNEAQ (reference sequence). There are 16 residues in the CDR3. Trimming stripped 1 base from V and 0 bases from J, with 10 bases between.

The chain employs TRBV5-1 and TRBJ2-2; TRBD1 aligns across 9 bases. The germline V gene encodes CDR1 SGHRS and CDR2 YFSETQ. Trimming took 6 bases from V and 4 from J; bases not matched to a gene: 13. This CDR3 has 17 residues. This CDR3 is CASTLFTGTGCTGELFF. The CDR3 nucleotides are TGCGCCAGCACCCTATTCACCGGGACAGGGTGCACCGGGGAGCTGTTTTTT. Based on the CDR3 plus reference TRBV5-1 and TRBJ2-2, the full variable domain is KAGVTQTPRYLIKTRGQQVTLSCSPISGHRSVSWYQQTPGQGLQFLFEYFSETQRNKGNFPGRFSGRQFSNSRSEMNVSTLELGDSALYLCASTLFTGTGCTGELFFGEGSRLTVL.

The gene calls are TRBV28 and TRBJ2-7, with D hard to call. Trimming shortened V by 5 bases and J by 7 bases, and 24 bases separated the two germline ends. This CDR3 spans 16 amino acids. Per germline, CDR1 MDHEN and CDR2 SYDVKM. CDR3 DNA sequence: TGTGCCAGCAGTAGCCCTTCGAATAGCTGCCTTTATGAGCAGTACTTC. This encodes CASSSPSNSCLYEQYF.

J is TRBJ2-3 and V is TRBV5-8; 10 positions match TRBD2. The CDR3 consists of 18 residues. Losses at the gene ends were 6 bases for V and 3 bases for J; bases not matched to a gene: 16. Germline loops: CDR1 SGHTS, CDR2 YDEGEE. The CDR3 reads CASKEVSGRRRETDTQYF. The DNA for the CDR3 is TGTGCCAGCAAAGAAGTTAGCGGGAGGAGGCGGGAAACAGATACGCAGTATTTT. Full variable domain (outside the CDR3, taken from reference TRBV5-8 and TRBJ2-3): EAGVTQSPTHLIKTRGQQATLRCSPISGHTSVYWYQQALGLGLQFLLWYDEGEERNRGNFPPRFSGRQFPNYSSELNVNALELEDSALYLCASKEVSGRRRETDTQYFGPGTRLTVL.

This clone came up once. The junction differs from germline at one of its ends, possibly a read error. The chain carries TRBV7-7 and TRBJ1-1; D is uncertain. Per the germline V gene, CDR1 is SSHAT and CDR2 is FNYEAQ (reference sequence). The CDR3 is 14 residues long. DNA for the CDR3: TGTGCTAGCAGCCCCATCGGGTCGGGAATTGAAGCTTTCTTT. Residues: CASSPIGSGIEAFF.

DNA for the CDR3: TGCAGCGTTGTACACTACGAGCAGTACTTC. It encodes CSVVHYEQYF. The rearrangement joins TRBV29-1 to TRBJ2-7; D remains ambiguous. The ends were cut back, 4 bases at V and 3 bases at J, with 4 bases in the middle. The CDR3 loop spans 10 amino acids. Looked up from germline, CDR1 is SQVTM and CDR2 is ANQGSEA.

The chain links TRBV5-6 to TRBJ1-1; 12 bases are shared with TRBD1. The ends lost 7 bases at V and 3 bases at J; junction bases unmatched: 13. Germline CDR1 is SGHDT and CDR2 is YYEEEE. The CDR3 loop spans 17 amino acids. CDR3 sequence: CASGRPGQGAVDTEAFF. DNA of the CDR3: TGTGCCAGCGGACGACCGGGACAGGGGGCTGTGGACACTGAAGCTTTCTTT.

V is TRBV29-1 and J is TRBJ1-5, with D unresolved. Per germline, CDR1 SQVTM and CDR2 ANQGSEA. The V gene lost 4 bases and the J gene lost 0 bases, with 13 bases spanning the gap. This CDR3 comprises 15 residues. DNA of the CDR3: TGCAGCGTTGTGTTCGGGGAGGATAGCAATCAGCCCCAGCATTTT. It specifies CSVVFGEDSNQPQHF. Drawing the rest from reference TRBV29-1 and TRBJ1-5, the complete variable domain is SAVISQKPSRDICQRGTSLTIQCQVDSQVTMMFWYRQQPGQSLTLIATANQGSEATYESGFVIDKFPISRPNLTFSTLTVSNMSPEDSSIYLCSVVFGEDSNQPQHFGDGTRLSIL.

V and J are TRBV2 and TRBJ2-7, with a tentative D call TRBD1 (6 bases). Germline V gene data show CDR1 as SNHLY and CDR2 as FYNNEI. V lost 5 bases, J lost 1 base, and 9 bases lay in between. The CDR3 spans 13 residues. CDR3 sequence: CASSPGHSYEQYF. The CDR3 DNA reads as TGTGCCAGCAGTCCGGGACATTCCTACGAGCAGTACTTC.

This chain joins TRBV21-1 and TRBJ2-7; the table's D call TRBD1 went unverified against the DNA. TRBV21-1 is designated a pseudogene. The CDR3 spans 16 residues. This chain's CDR3 is CASSKGWDRLSYEQYF. CDR3 in DNA: TGTGCCAGCAGCAAAGGTTGGGACAGACTCTCCTACGAGCAGTACTTC.

The J gene is TRBJ2-1, the V gene TRBV14; D ambiguous. V was clipped by 2 bases and J by 10 bases, with 12 bases between them. Germline-derived CDR1 and CDR2 are SGHDN and FVKESK. This CDR3 contains 13 residues. In DNA form, the CDR3 reads TGTGCCAGCAGCCAACGTGGTGGGCCAGAGCAGTTCTTC. Protein: CASSQRGGPEQFF. The full variable domain, its missing parts supplied by reference TRBV14 and TRBJ2-1, is EAGVTQFPSHSVIEKGQTVTLRCDPISGHDNLYWYRRVMGKEIKFLLHFVKESKQDESGMPNNRFLAERTGGTYSTLKVQPAELEDSGVYFCASSQRGGPEQFFGPGTRLTVL.

The chain recombines TRBV15 with TRBJ1-5; 9 nucleotides align to TRBD1. Germline V gene lookup returns CDR1 LNHNV and CDR2 YYDKDF (reference sequence). V trimming: 3 bases; J trimming: 7 bases; junction bases outside the gene matches: 4. This CDR3 has 14 amino acids. CDR3 sequence (DNA): TGTGCCACCAGCAGGGACAGGGGACAGCAGCCCCAGCATTTT. Its translation is CATSRDRGQQPQHF.

The V gene is TRBV7-9, the J gene TRBJ2-3; TRBD2 agrees at 8 bases. The CDR3 is 13 residues long. V trimming: 5 bases; J trimming: 5 bases; junction bases outside the gene matches: 3. Per the germline V gene, CDR1 is SEHNR and CDR2 is FQNEAQ (reference sequence). For the CDR3, the DNA is TGTGCCAGCAGCCGGAGCGGGAGAGATACGCAGTATTTT. Its protein product is CASSRSGRDTQYF.

The chain has TRBV7-9 and TRBJ1-2; D is undetermined. CDR1 is SEHNR and CDR2 is FQNEAQ in the germline V gene (reference sequence). The length of the CDR3 is 12 residues. Trimming stripped 1 base from V and 6 bases from J, with 6 bases between. The chain's CDR3 is CASSLGTHGYTF. The CDR3, as DNA: TGTGCCAGCAGCTTAGGCACTCATGGCTACACCTTC.

This clone showed up just once. V usage is TRBV5-8 and J usage is TRBJ2-5; 10 bases align to TRBD2. V lost 0 bases, J lost 4 bases, and 6 bases stayed unmatched. Per germline, CDR1 SGHTS and CDR2 YDEGEE. The CDR3 is 16 residues long. The DNA for the CDR3 is TGTGCCAGCAGCTTGGAGCGGGAGGGCGGGAGAGAGACCCAGTACTTC. Translating gives CASSLEREGGRETQYF. The full variable domain, completed using reference TRBV5-8 and TRBJ2-5, is EAGVTQSPTHLIKTRGQQATLRCSPISGHTSVYWYQQALGLGLQFLLWYDEGEERNRGNFPPRFSGRQFPNYSSELNVNALELEDSALYLCASSLEREGGRETQYFGPGTRLLVL.

The chain combines TRBV7-3 with TRBJ1-6; 9 nucleotides line up with TRBD1. There are 14 residues in the CDR3. The J segment lost 9 bases and the V segment lost 4 bases, leaving 4 bases of the junction unmatched. Germline CDR1 SGHTA, CDR2 FQGTGA. CDR3 bases: TGTGCCAGCAGCTCCACAGGGGGCGGTTCACCCCTCCACTTT. Its translation is CASSSTGGGSPLHF.

The genes are TRBV2 and TRBJ2-3, with 9 bases aligning to TRBD2. V lost 8 bases, J lost 2 bases, and 20 bases stayed unmatched. The CDR3 runs 19 residues. CDR1 is SNHLY and CDR2 is FYNNEI in the germline V gene. CDR3 DNA: TGTGCCAGCGGACCTAGCGGGGCCTCAGACCTGCTTGACACAGATACGCAGTATTTT. It translates to CASGPSGASDLLDTDTQYF.

V usage is TRBV5-8 and J usage is TRBJ1-1; TRBD1 matches at 9 bases. Looked up from germline, CDR1 is SGHTS and CDR2 is YDEGEE. The CDR3 totals 17 residues. With 2 bases clipped from V and 4 bases from J, the junction kept 12 bases outside the gene matches. CDR3 sequence reads: CASSLRDREEVSTEAFF. CDR3 DNA: TGTGCCAGCAGCTTACGGGACAGGGAGGAGGTGAGCACTGAAGCTTTCTTT. Variable domain in full (rest from reference TRBV5-8 and TRBJ1-1): EAGVTQSPTHLIKTRGQQATLRCSPISGHTSVYWYQQALGLGLQFLLWYDEGEERNRGNFPPRFSGRQFPNYSSELNVNALELEDSALYLCASSLRDREEVSTEAFFGQGTRLTVV.

CDR3 DNA: TGCAGCGTTGTTGAGGACAGGGTAGCCAAAAACATTCAGTACTTC. Its protein is CSVVEDRVAKNIQYF. The chain carries TRBV29-1 and TRBJ2-4; 8 bases are shared with TRBD1. The germline gives CDR1 SQVTM, CDR2 ANQGSEA. J gave up 0 bases and V 4 bases, and 5 bases lay outside the gene matches. This CDR3 has 15 residues.

This clone was recorded once. V usage is TRBV19 and J usage is TRBJ1-5; the match to TRBD1 covers 7 bases. CDR1 and CDR2 (germline): LNHDA, SQIVND (reference sequence). The CDR3 is made up of 14 amino acids. With V trimmed by 5 bases and J by 9 bases, 10 bases remained unmatched. The CDR3 region is CASSREGAPRPQHF. The CDR3 DNA reads TGTGCCAGTAGTCGGGAGGGGGCCCCTCGGCCCCAGCATTTT.

The J gene is TRBJ1-1, the V gene TRBV9; D is ambiguous. This CDR3 region has 13 residues. CDR1 and CDR2 (germline): SGDLS, YYNGEE. V was trimmed by 0 bases and J by 7 bases, leaving 10 bases between them. This chain's CDR3 is CASSVVSTIEAFF. Written as DNA, the CDR3 is TGTGCCAGCAGCGTAGTTTCGACTATTGAAGCTTTCTTT.

The V and J genes are TRBV5-6 and TRBJ1-6; D is unclear. CDR1 and CDR2 from the germline V gene are SGHDT and YYEEEE. V shed 2 bases and J shed 0 bases, with 15 bases lying between them. The CDR3 runs to 18 residues. CDR3 protein: CASSFAMDSSSYNSPLHF. The CDR3 DNA reads TGTGCCAGCAGCTTCGCAATGGACTCCAGCTCCTATAATTCACCCCTCCACTTT.

The V call is TRBV28, the J call TRBJ2-5; 12 nucleotides align to TRBD2. The V segment lost 4 bases and the J segment 5 bases; nucleotides outside the gene matches: 17. The length of the CDR3 is 19 residues. The germline V gene has CDR1 MDHEN and CDR2 SYDVKM. CDR3 amino acids: CASSSATSGRGGLGETQYF. Here the CDR3 DNA reads TGTGCCAGCAGTTCCGCGACTAGCGGGAGAGGGGGGCTCGGGGAGACCCAGTACTTC.

The chain couples TRBV6-6 to TRBJ2-1; weak D call: TRBD1 (5 bases). V was cut by 6 bases and J by 1 base, with 7 bases left in between. CDR3 size: 13 residues. Germline-derived CDR1 and CDR2 are MNHNY and SVGAGI (reference sequence). CDR3 region: CASRRGSYNEQFF. CDR3 in DNA: TGTGCCAGCAGAAGGGGATCCTACAATGAGCAGTTCTTC.

V usage is TRBV6-1 and J usage is TRBJ2-7; D might be TRBD2 (6 bases). Looked up from germline, CDR1 is MNHNS and CDR2 is SASEGT. CDR3 length equals 15 residues. V lost 6 bases, J lost 3 bases, and 18 bases lay in between. CDR3 in DNA: TGTGCCAGCAGCGCCCTCCCCGGGACTTTCTACGAGCAGTACTTC. This gives the protein CASSALPGTFYEQYF.

This clone was observed once. The chain combines TRBV5-1 with TRBJ2-5; 10 nucleotides match TRBD2. V lost 3 bases to trimming and J lost 4 bases; unmatched junction nucleotides: 0. The germline gives CDR1 SGHRS, CDR2 YFSETQ. The CDR3 loop spans 13 amino acids. The CDR3, as DNA: TGCGCCAGCAGCTCTAGCGGGAGAGAGACCCAGTACTTC. Residues: CASSSSGRETQYF.